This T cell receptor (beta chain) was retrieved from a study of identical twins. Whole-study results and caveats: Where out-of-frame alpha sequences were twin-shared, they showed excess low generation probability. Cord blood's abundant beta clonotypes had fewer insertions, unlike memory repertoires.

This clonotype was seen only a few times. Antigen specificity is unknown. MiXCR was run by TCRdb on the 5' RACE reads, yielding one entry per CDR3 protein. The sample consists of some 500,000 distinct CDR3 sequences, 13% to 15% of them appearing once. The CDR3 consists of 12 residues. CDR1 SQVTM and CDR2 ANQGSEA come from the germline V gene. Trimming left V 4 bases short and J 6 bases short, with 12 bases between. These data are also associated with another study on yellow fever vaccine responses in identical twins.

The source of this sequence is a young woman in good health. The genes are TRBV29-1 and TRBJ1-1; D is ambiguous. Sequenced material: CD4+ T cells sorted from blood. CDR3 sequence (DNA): TGCAGCGTTGGGGAGCCAAGGGCTGAAGCTTTCTTT. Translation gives CSVGEPRAEAFF.